The 20 T cell receptor beta chains below all came from one sample that was sequenced in a study of human T cells and chemical hapten exposure. TCRdb re-called the RACE reads through MiXCR, storing one row per CDR3 protein. The sample lists 300,000 to 450,000 distinct CDR3 sequences, 4.8% seen once, with approximately 2.3% in the top ten. The time point was: patch test 1, 2 weeks after DPC sensitization. The treatment: therapeutic diphenylcyclopropenone sensitization with weekly scalp DPC. The sample was whole blood, taken in connection with sensitization to the hapten diphenylcyclopropenone (DPC). These receptors were taken from a woman in her forties or fifties with alopecia areata. Some clones in this sample may be carry-over from other donors' samples.

The chain links TRBV20-1 to TRBJ2-1, with a weak D call TRBD2 (5 bases). The CDR3 totals 14 residues. V gave up 0 bases and J gave up 4 bases, with 10 bases separating them. Germline V gene lookup returns CDR1 DFQATT and CDR2 SNEGSKA (reference sequence). CDR3 region: CSARDLRAYNEQFF. DNA of the CDR3: TGCAGTGCTAGAGATCTGAGGGCGTACAATGAGCAGTTCTTC.

V and J are TRBV11-2 and TRBJ1-1; D remains ambiguous. The ends were cut back, 3 bases at V and 5 bases at J, with 10 bases in the middle. The CDR3 is 13 amino acids. Germline lookup yields CDR1 SGHAT and CDR2 FQNNGV. The CDR3 DNA sequence: TGTGCCAGCAGCTTTGAGTACACGACTGAAGCTTTCTTT. It codes for CASSFEYTTEAFF.

In this sample, this clonotype turned up many times. V and J are TRBV20-1 and TRBJ2-7; D remains unclear. The CDR3 extends over 11 amino acids. V lost 3 bases, J lost 1 base, and 4 bases lay in between. Germline-derived CDR1 and CDR2 are DFQATT and SNEGSKA (reference sequence). As DNA, the CDR3 is TGCAGTGCTAGCGATTCCTACGAGCAGTACTTC. It is translated as CSASDSYEQYF.

The V call is TRBV2, the J call TRBJ2-2; 9 nucleotides align to TRBD2. The V and J ends lost 6 bases and 6 bases, in that order; junction bases with no gene match: 8. Germline lookup yields CDR1 SNHLY and CDR2 FYNNEI. The CDR3 is made up of 15 amino acids. In DNA form, the CDR3 reads TGTGCCAGCAGGGCCCTAGCGGGAAAGGCCGGGGAGCTGTTTTTT. Its protein is CASRALAGKAGELFF.

This sequence joins TRBV9 and TRBJ1-1, with 8 bases matching TRBD1. V dropped 0 bases and J dropped 2; count of bases not matched to a gene: 3. There are 15 residues in the CDR3. The germline V gene has CDR1 SGDLS and CDR2 YYNGEE. CDR3 DNA sequence: TGTGCCAGCAGCGTAGGGGCAGGGGGCAACACTGAAGCTTTCTTT. Its protein is CASSVGAGGNTEAFF. Using reference TRBV9 and TRBJ1-1 for the parts outside the CDR3, the full variable domain is DSGVTQTPKHLITATGQRVTLRCSPRSGDLSVYWYQQSLDQGLQFLIQYYNGEERAKGNILERFSAQQFPDLHSELNLSSLELGDSALYFCASSVGAGGNTEAFFGQGTRLTVV.

This clonotype came up many times. The rearrangement links TRBV20-1 to TRBJ2-1; 8 nucleotides agree with TRBD1. CDR1 and CDR2 (germline): DFQATT, SNEGSKA (reference sequence). V was clipped by 4 bases and J by 4 bases; unmatched bases: 6. The CDR3 totals 14 residues. CDR3 protein: CSATGTGLYNEQFF. The CDR3 DNA follows: TGCAGTGCTACCGGGACAGGCCTATACAATGAGCAGTTCTTC.

This clonotype has ten or more counts. The chain carries TRBV12-3 or TRBV12-4 and TRBJ2-2, with 8 bases identical to TRBD1. This CDR3 region has 16 residues. With 6 bases clipped from V and 1 base from J, the junction kept 7 bases outside the gene matches. Here the CDR3 DNA reads TGTGCCAGCAGCTTCAGGACAGGGAGGAACACCGGGGAGCTGTTTTTT. Translation: CASSFRTGRNTGELFF.

This clonotype was recorded many times. V and J are TRBV7-2 and TRBJ1-5, with a possible D match to TRBD1 (6 bases). Trimming cost V 5 bases and J 3 bases, with 14 bases left between them. The CDR3 is 15 residues long. CDR1 is SGHTA, CDR2 FQGNSA, per germline. The CDR3 loop is CASSPFGGDNQPQHF. The CDR3 nucleotides read TGTGCCAGCAGCCCTTTCGGGGGCGACAATCAGCCCCAGCATTTT.

The sample holds many counts of this clonotype. The chain recombines TRBV27 with TRBJ2-7; TRBD1 matches at 10 bases. Germline loops: CDR1 MNHEY, CDR2 SMNVEV (reference sequence). The V and J ends lost 5 bases and 5 bases, in that order; junction bases with no gene match: 6. The CDR3 is 14 amino acids. The CDR3 protein is CASSGDRGQNEQYF. In DNA, the CDR3 is TGTGCCAGCAGTGGAGACAGGGGGCAGAACGAGCAGTACTTC.

The J gene is TRBJ1-4, the V gene TRBV5-1, with TRBD1 as a possible D gene (5 bases). Between the trimmed V and J ends, which lost 0 bases and 4 bases, there was a span of 13 bases. CDR3 length: 16 amino acids. The germline gives CDR1 SGHRS, CDR2 YFSETQ. In DNA form, the CDR3 reads TGCGCCAGCAGCTTGGTCACGGGCAGGGTTAATGAAAAACTGTTTTTT. It yields the protein CASSLVTGRVNEKLFF. Together with reference TRBV5-1 and TRBJ1-4, the CDR3 gives the full variable domain: KAGVTQTPRYLIKTRGQQVTLSCSPISGHRSVSWYQQTPGQGLQFLFEYFSETQRNKGNFPGRFSGRQFSNSRSEMNVSTLELGDSALYLCASSLVTGRVNEKLFFGSGTQLSVL.

This clonotype was counted between two and nine times. This chain links TRBV14 with TRBJ2-7; D perhaps matches TRBD2 (5 bases). The CDR3 length is 16 residues. V lost 1 base, J lost 1 base, and 14 bases lay in between. In germline, CDR1 is SGHDN, CDR2 FVKESK. The CDR3 loop reads CASSQVHGESSYEQYF. Written as DNA, the CDR3 is TGTGCCAGCAGCCAAGTTCATGGGGAGTCGTCCTACGAGCAGTACTTC.

Note on this clonotype: Its ends do not fully match the called genes, so a read error is possible. DNA for the CDR3: TGCAGCGCTATGGGACCTACCTACAATGAGCAGATCTTC. This gives the protein CSAMGPTYNEQIF. The chain employs TRBV29-1 and TRBJ2-1; D may correspond to TRBD1 or TRBD2 (5 bases each). Germline CDR1 and CDR2: SQVTM and ANQGSEA. This CDR3 is built from 13 residues.

The CDR3 DNA follows: TGTGCCAGCAGCCGGATTGACTGGGGAAAGGATAACAATGAGCAGTTCTTC. Translated: CASSRIDWGKDNNEQFF. The chain uses TRBV5-6 and TRBJ2-1; D remains ambiguous. Trimming shortened V by 4 bases and J by 5 bases, and 22 bases separated the two germline ends. The CDR3 loop spans 17 amino acids. Per germline, CDR1 SGHDT and CDR2 YYEEEE.

This clonotype was seen only a few times. The chain links TRBV6-6 to TRBJ2-1, with 9 bases identical to TRBD1. Germline trimming cut 2 bases from V and 7 bases from J; bases unmatched to any gene: 6. The CDR3 has 15 residues. The germline V gene has CDR1 MNHNY and CDR2 SVGAGI (reference sequence). CDR3 residues: CASSYDTGGGNEQFF. CDR3 DNA: TGTGCCAGCAGTTACGACACAGGGGGCGGGAATGAGCAGTTCTTC.

The rearrangement joins TRBV4-3 to TRBJ1-1; D remains ambiguous. Germline loops: CDR1 LGHNA, CDR2 YSLEER. This CDR3 contains 15 residues. V shed 0 bases and J shed 3 bases, with 11 bases lying between them. CDR3: CASSQDTGFDTEAFF. CDR3 in DNA: TGCGCCAGCAGCCAAGATACGGGGTTCGACACTGAAGCTTTCTTT.

As for this clonotype: One junction end does not reproduce the germline sequence, and a read error may be involved. This sequence joins TRBV19 and TRBJ1-5; 9 positions agree with TRBD1. Germline loops: CDR1 LNHDA, CDR2 SQIVND (reference sequence). The CDR3 runs to 15 residues. The CDR3 nucleotides are TGTGCCTGTAGCGTACGCGGGACAGGGAATCAGCCCCAGCATTTT. As protein: CACSVRGTGNQPQHF.

Note on this clonotype: Being one base from a much bigger clone, this may be a read error. V gene TRBV20-1 combines with J gene TRBJ2-7; D is perhaps TRBD2 (6 bases). There are 14 residues in the CDR3. Germline V CDR1 and CDR2: DFQATT, SNEGSKA (reference sequence). V shed 3 bases and J shed 7 bases, with 19 bases lying between them. The chain's CDR3 is CSASKGTHSGEQYF. In DNA, the CDR3 is TGCAGTGCTAGTAAGGGGACTCACTCCGGGGAGCAGTACTTC.

This clonotype was counted many times. The chain links TRBV30 to TRBJ2-2; D is perhaps TRBD2 (6 bases). This CDR3 is 13 amino acids long. The germline V gene encodes CDR1 GTSNPN and CDR2 SVGIG (reference sequence). The germline V and J ends were trimmed by 1 base and 6 bases, with 9 bases remaining between them. This chain's CDR3 is CAWSETRPGELFF. The CDR3 DNA follows: TGTGCCTGGAGTGAGACTAGGCCCGGGGAGCTGTTTTTT. Using reference TRBV30 and TRBJ2-2 for the parts outside the CDR3, the full variable domain is SQTIHQWPATLVQPVGSPLSLECTVEGTSNPNLYWYRQAAGRGLQLLFYSVGIGQISSEVPQNLSASRPQDRQFILSSKKLLLSDSGFYLCAWSETRPGELFFGEGSRLTVL.

V usage is TRBV20-1 and J usage is TRBJ2-4; TRBD1 is a possible D gene (5 bases). V lost 1 base, J lost 7 bases, and 11 bases lay in between. The CDR3 has 13 residues. Per the germline V gene, CDR1 is DFQATT and CDR2 is SNEGSKA (reference sequence). CDR3 DNA: TGCAGTGCTAGAGGTGGGGCAGGGAACATTCAGTACTTC. Translation gives CSARGGAGNIQYF.

This clonotype was found many times. This rearrangement joins TRBV5-1 to TRBJ2-2, with 8 bases that match TRBD1. With 4 bases clipped from V and 7 bases from J, the junction kept 9 bases outside the gene matches. CDR1 and CDR2 from the germline V gene are SGHRS and YFSETQ. The CDR3 is 15 amino acids. As DNA, the CDR3 is TGCGCCAGCAGCCTGGACAGGGAACGAAACGGGGAGCTGTTTTTT. The encoded protein is CASSLDRERNGELFF.